The entry that follows covers one T cell receptor (beta chain) sequence. The source of the sample is a study of tumor-infiltrating lymphocytes in oesophageal squamous cell carcinoma. CDR1 is SNHLY, CDR2 FYNNEI, per germline. Trimming stripped 3 bases from V and 2 bases from J, with 10 bases between. This CDR3 spans 14 amino acids. TCRdb itself ran the PCR reads through MiXCR, one entry per CDR3 protein. There are around 20,000 distinct CDR3 sequences in the sample; 40% to 55% occur only once, and 25% to 30% lies in the top ten. The clonotype originates from a male donor with esophageal squamous cell carcinoma. This sequence joins TRBV2 and TRBJ2-5; D is undetermined. The sequenced sample was esophageal tumor tissue. As DNA, the CDR3 is TGTGCCAGCAGTGATCCAGGATTACAAGAGACCCAGTACTTC. Protein: CASSDPGLQETQYF.